A selection of T cell receptor beta chains follows, all from one sample in a study of blood T cell repertoires in COVID-19. Profiled with immunoSEQ multiplex PCR; TCRdb holds only in-frame clones, not every one. The sample records tens of thousands of clones, roughly nine tenths being singletons. The source material was peripheral blood. These receptors originate from a man in his fifties with active COVID-19. Each CDR3 is given with its conserved first and last residue. D genes are given only for firm matches. Only some rows state a clone size, as once, few, many or a class for expanded clones.

>TRBJ1-1|.|.|TRBV6-2/TRBV6-3
TGTGCCAGCAGTTACGGGAGGGAAGTACCTGAAGCTTTCTTT
CASSYGREVPEAFF
>TRBJ1-4|.|.|TRBV5-1
TGCGCCAGCAGCTCAGGGGAGCCAGCAGCAACTAATGAAAAACTGTTTTTT
CASSSGEPAATNEKLFF
>TRBJ2-3|.|.|TRBV9
TGTGCCAGCAGCGCAAGCGGTAGCACAGATACGCAGTATTTT
CASSASGSTDTQYF
>TRBJ2-1|.|.|TRBV5-4
TGTGCCAGCAGCTTGGGGGGAGCTGAGCAGTTCTTC
CASSLGGAEQFF
>TRBJ2-1|.|.|TRBV4-1
TGCGCCAGCAGCCAAGATCAGCGGGCCTCCTACAATGAGCAGTTCTTC
CASSQDQRASYNEQFF
>TRBJ1-5|TRBD1|.|TRBV6-5
TGTGCCAGCCAGGGGGCAGGGAATCAGCCCCAGCATTTT
CASQGAGNQPQHF
>TRBJ1-1|TRBD1|once|TRBV18
TGTGCCAGCTCAGCTTTACAGGGGGCGCAGGTGACTGAAGCTTTCTTT
CASSALQGAQVTEAFF
>TRBJ2-1|.|.|TRBV5-1
TGCGCCAGCAGCTTGGCGGCTAGCAGCTCCTCCTACAATGAGCAGTTCTTC
CASSLAASSSSYNEQFF
>TRBJ2-7|.|.|TRBV6-6
TGTGCCAGCAGTCCCGTAAATGAGATCTACGAGCAGTACTTC
CASSPVNEIYEQYF
>TRBJ2-7|.|.|TRBV9
TGTGCCAGCAGCGTAGGCGGGTCCCGCTACGAGCAGTACTTC
CASSVGGSRYEQYF
>TRBJ2-1|TRBD1|.|TRBV23-1
TGCGCCAGCAGTCGTAGTGAGGGACAGGGGGCGACTGAGCAGTTCTTC
CASSRSEGQGATEQFF
>TRBJ1-3|.|.|TRBV5-1
TGCGCCAGCAGCTATAACATACAGGGATACTCTGGAAACACCATATATTTT
CASSYNIQGYSGNTIYF
>TRBJ2-7|TRBD1|.|TRBV5-6
TGTGCCAGCAGCCCCTACGACCGGGACAGGGCCTACGAGCAGTACTTC
CASSPYDRDRAYEQYF
>TRBJ1-2|TRBD1|.|TRBV12-5
TGTGCTAGTGGTACCACAGGGGTCGTCTATGGCTACACCTTC
CASGTTGVVYGYTF
>TRBJ2-5|TRBD2|.|TRBV4-2
TGTGCCAGCAGCCAAGATGGAGGGCGGGGGGGCCAGGAGACCCAGTACTTC
CASSQDGGRGGQETQYF
>TRBJ1-2|.|.|TRBV5-1
TGCGCCAGCAGCCCGGGAAATAACTATGGCTACACCTTC
CASSPGNNYGYTF
>TRBJ1-5|TRBD1|.|TRBV5-5
TGTGCCAGCAGCTTCAGGGGGGCAGAGCCCCAGCATTTT
CASSFRGAEPQHF
>TRBJ1-1|.|.|TRBV29-1
TGCAGCGCCAAATTACAGGTAAACACTGAAGCTTTCTTT
CSAKLQVNTEAFF
>TRBJ2-2|.|.|TRBV19
TGTGCCAGTAGTCCTAAGGGGGACGGGGAGCTGTTTTTT
CASSPKGDGELFF
>TRBJ1-1|.|.|TRBV3-1/TRBV3-2
TGTGCCAGCAGCCAAGATTTGGGGGCGAGAACTGAAGCTTTCTTT
CASSQDLGARTEAFF
>TRBJ1-2|TRBD1|.|TRBV2
TGTGCCAGCAAATCGGGACAGAGCATAGGGGGCTACACCTTC
CASKSGQSIGGYTF
>TRBJ2-7|.|.|TRBV5-5
TGTGCCAGCAGCTTGACAGCATACGAGCAGTACTTC
CASSLTAYEQYF